Included here is one T cell receptor (beta chain) sequence, with context. This sample is drawn from a study of blood T cell repertoires in COVID-19. Across the study: The United States, Italy and Spain were the sources of the acute and convalescent COVID-19 samples. T cells, B-cell-depleted T cells, or PBMCs supplied cDNA or gDNA.

CDR3 length equals 14 residues. Between the trimmed V and J ends, which lost 1 base and 2 bases, there was a span of 8 bases. Germline CDR1 reads GTSNPN; CDR2 reads SVGIG (reference sequence). Authors' analysis steps: Reference gene primer amplification gave nucleated cell count estimates. Clones were read by immunoSEQ multiplex PCR, and TCRdb kept only the in-frame ones, dropping some. D and trimming were read from the DNA, whereas the V and J calls and clone size are those reported in that table. The sample includes some 100,000 clones, 80% to 95% seen only once; the top ten take over 0.95%. V gene TRBV30 combines with J gene TRBJ2-2; D not certain. The receptor was isolated from a man aged 60 to 75 with acute or convalescent COVID-19. Sequenced sample: peripheral blood. The CDR3 region is CAWSGLLNTGELFF. The CDR3 DNA sequence: TGTGCCTGGAGTGGCCTCCTAAACACCGGGGAGCTGTTTTTT.